These T cell receptor beta chains were read from a single sample in a study of brain metastases from non-small cell lung cancer. Clones were sequenced by immunoSEQ multiplex PCR, and TCRdb holds only the in-frame ones, with some missing. The repertoire holds around 4,800 clones, with about 88% as singletons. Material for sequencing was tissue from a brain metastasis. These receptors all come from a donor aged 40 or older with non-small cell lung cancer. Both conserved end residues are part of each CDR3. Each record gives: J gene, V gene, clone size, D gene, CDR3 protein, CDR3 DNA. D genes are given only for firm matches. Some rows have no size entry. The others give once, few or many, or a class for an expanded clone.

J gene: TRBJ2-5; V gene: TRBV30; clone size: NA; D gene: NA; CDR3 protein: CAWSSIGSQETQYF; CDR3 DNA: TGTGCCTGGAGCTCCATAGGCAGCCAAGAGACCCAGTACTTC
J gene: TRBJ2-7; V gene: TRBV9; clone size: NA; D gene: NA; CDR3 protein: CASSPFDGSYEQYF; CDR3 DNA: TGTGCCAGCAGCCCATTTGACGGATCCTACGAGCAGTACTTC
J gene: TRBJ2-3; V gene: TRBV3-1/TRBV3-2; clone size: few; D gene: TRBD2; CDR3 protein: CASSHGGSSTDTQYF; CDR3 DNA: TGTGCCAGCAGCCATGGCGGGAGTAGCACAGATACGCAGTATTTT
J gene: TRBJ2-3; V gene: TRBV18; clone size: NA; D gene: NA; CDR3 protein: CASSLTSTDTQYF; CDR3 DNA: TGTGCCAGCTCACTCACTAGCACAGATACGCAGTATTTT
J gene: TRBJ2-5; V gene: TRBV19; clone size: NA; D gene: NA; CDR3 protein: CASKAAVGETQYF; CDR3 DNA: TGTGCCAGTAAGGCAGCGGTGGGAGAGACCCAGTACTTC
J gene: TRBJ2-1; V gene: TRBV5-6; clone size: NA; D gene: NA; CDR3 protein: CASSAQTYNEQFF; CDR3 DNA: TGTGCCAGCAGCGCACAGACCTACAATGAGCAGTTCTTC
J gene: TRBJ2-4; V gene: TRBV5-1; clone size: NA; D gene: NA; CDR3 protein: CTSSLGGNLGQNIQYF; CDR3 DNA: TGCACCAGCAGCTTAGGGGGGAATCTAGGGCAAAACATTCAGTACTTC
J gene: TRBJ1-2; V gene: TRBV19; clone size: few; D gene: TRBD1; CDR3 protein: CASSGTGYGGYTF; CDR3 DNA: TGTGCCAGTAGTGGGACAGGGTATGGAGGCTACACCTTC
J gene: TRBJ2-1; V gene: TRBV9; clone size: NA; D gene: NA; CDR3 protein: CASSVGYEQFF; CDR3 DNA: TGTGCCAGCAGCGTAGGTTATGAGCAGTTCTTC
J gene: TRBJ2-1; V gene: TRBV5-6; clone size: NA; D gene: NA; CDR3 protein: CASSLEGGRKQFF; CDR3 DNA: TGTGCCAGCAGCTTGGAGGGTGGTCGTAAGCAGTTCTTC
J gene: TRBJ1-4; V gene: TRBV30; clone size: once; D gene: NA; CDR3 protein: CAWSDSEKLFF; CDR3 DNA: TGTGCCTGGAGTGACAGTGAAAAACTGTTTTTT
J gene: TRBJ1-4; V gene: TRBV2; clone size: NA; D gene: NA; CDR3 protein: CASSDDTGRNEKLFF; CDR3 DNA: TGTGCCAGCAGCGACGATACAGGTCGTAATGAAAAACTGTTTTTT
J gene: TRBJ2-5; V gene: TRBV3-1/TRBV3-2; clone size: NA; D gene: TRBD2; CDR3 protein: CASSQRMMAGGGETQYF; CDR3 DNA: TGTGCCAGCAGCCAAAGGATGATGGCGGGAGGTGGAGAGACCCAGTACTTC
J gene: TRBJ2-2; V gene: TRBV6-5; clone size: NA; D gene: NA; CDR3 protein: CASELRVGEAGELFF; CDR3 DNA: TGTGCCAGCGAGCTCAGGGTCGGTGAGGCCGGGGAGCTGTTTTTT
J gene: TRBJ1-2; V gene: TRBV5-4; clone size: NA; D gene: NA; CDR3 protein: CASSAGGPSGVNYGYTF; CDR3 DNA: TGTGCCAGCAGCGCAGGAGGGCCATCGGGCGTCAACTATGGCTACACCTTC
J gene: TRBJ1-2; V gene: TRBV11-3; clone size: NA; D gene: NA; CDR3 protein: CASSPREGSSSHF; CDR3 DNA: TGTGCCAGCAGCCCGCGGGAGGGAAGCAGTTCTCACTTC
J gene: TRBJ2-2; V gene: TRBV6-4; clone size: NA; D gene: NA; CDR3 protein: CASKEGDTGELFF; CDR3 DNA: TGTGCCAGCAAAGAGGGGGACACCGGGGAGCTGTTTTTT
J gene: TRBJ1-4; V gene: TRBV7-9; clone size: once; D gene: NA; CDR3 protein: CASSFLTSALPTTNEKLFF; CDR3 DNA: TGTGCCAGCAGCTTCCTCACTTCAGCGCTCCCCACAACTAATGAAAAACTGTTTTTT
J gene: TRBJ1-2; V gene: TRBV29-1; clone size: NA; D gene: NA; CDR3 protein: CSVADFTNGYTF; CDR3 DNA: TGCAGCGTTGCCGACTTCACGAATGGCTACACCTTC
J gene: TRBJ2-1; V gene: TRBV19; clone size: once; D gene: NA; CDR3 protein: CASRGTVYNEQFF; CDR3 DNA: TGTGCCAGTAGAGGGACGGTTTACAATGAGCAGTTCTTC
J gene: TRBJ1-1; V gene: TRBV30; clone size: NA; D gene: NA; CDR3 protein: CAWDVRGTEAFF; CDR3 DNA: TGTGCCTGGGATGTACGGGGCACTGAAGCTTTCTTT
J gene: TRBJ2-1; V gene: TRBV6-4; clone size: NA; D gene: TRBD1; CDR3 protein: CASSPGQESYNEQFF; CDR3 DNA: TGTGCCAGCAGCCCCGGACAGGAATCCTACAATGAGCAGTTCTTC
J gene: TRBJ1-2; V gene: TRBV30; clone size: NA; D gene: TRBD1; CDR3 protein: CAWTWGQAEGGYTF; CDR3 DNA: TGTGCCTGGACCTGGGGACAGGCGGAGGGTGGCTACACCTTC
J gene: TRBJ1-5; V gene: TRBV4-3; clone size: once; D gene: TRBD1; CDR3 protein: CASSQDLGRGHGQPQHF; CDR3 DNA: TGCGCCAGCAGCCAAGATCTCGGCAGGGGGCATGGTCAGCCCCAGCATTTT